This T cell receptor (beta chain) was captured by sequencing in a study of response to subunit inactivated influenza vaccine. The germline V gene encodes CDR1 SGHDT and CDR2 YYEEEE. This CDR3 is built from 16 residues. J gave up 2 bases and V 5 bases, and 5 bases lay outside the gene matches. TCRdb processed the RT-PCR reads anew with MiXCR; each CDR3 protein has one entry. The sample contains around 160,000 distinct CDR3 sequences, 9.5% to 13% of which appear only once. This clonotype was recorded a few times. The sample here was non-naive T cells sorted from PBMCs, taken 45 days after vaccination. The chain is built from TRBV5-6 and TRBJ2-6, with 9 bases that match TRBD1. The TCR originated in a man in his forties or fifties who received an inactivated influenza vaccine. CDR3 coding DNA: TGTGCCAGCAGTACTACAGGGGGCGCTGGGGCCAACGTCCTGACTTTC. This encodes CASSTTGGAGANVLTF.